This note documents a single TCR beta chain sequence. TCRdb's table, derived via immunoSEQ multiplex PCR, lists solely in-frame clones and lacks some. The profile shows about 170,000 clones, around 85% of them singletons. Germline V gene lookup returns CDR1 MGHDK and CDR2 SYGVNS. This CDR3 is built from 17 residues. The J segment lost 5 bases and the V segment lost 4 bases, leaving 6 bases of the junction unmatched. The data are from a study of blood T cell repertoires in COVID-19. Overall study context: Donors in the United States, Italy and Spain gave samples during acute or convalescent COVID-19. Nucleic acid was either cDNA or gDNA, and it came from T cells, B-cell-depleted T cells, or PBMCs.

The sample comprised peripheral blood. The chain combines TRBV25-1 with TRBJ2-3; 16 nucleotides match TRBD2. The receptor was isolated from a man aged 60 to 69 who had recovered from COVID-19. The CDR3 DNA reads as TGTGCCAGCAGTGCTGGGACTAGCGGGGGGGCAGGAGATACGCAGTATTTT. Translation gives CASSAGTSGGAGDTQYF. The full variable domain, with the rest looked up from reference TRBV25-1 and TRBJ2-3, is EADIYQTPRYLVIGTGKKITLECSQTMGHDKMYWYQQDPGMELHLIHYSYGVNSTEKGDLSSESTVSRIRTEHFPLTLESARPSHTSQYLCASSAGTSGGAGDTQYFGPGTRLTVL.